A selection of T cell receptor beta chains follows, all from one sample in a study of CD8 T cells in Susac syndrome. Via MiXCR, TCRdb re-called the immunoSEQ multiplex PCR reads, giving one row per CDR3 protein. The repertoire holds under 150,000 distinct CDR3 sequences, approximately 96% seen once, with over 0.075% in the top ten. The specimen sequenced was CD4+ T cells from PBMCs. The receptor set was obtained from a human donor with Susac syndrome. The CDR3 runs from the conserved cysteine through the conserved F or W. D genes are given only for firm matches.

V gene: TRBV4-1; D gene: NA; J gene: TRBJ1-4; CDR3 DNA: TGCGCCAGCAGCCAGAGAACAGATGCAACTAATGAAAAACTGTTTTTT; CDR3 protein: CASSQRTDATNEKLFF
V gene: TRBV9; D gene: NA; J gene: TRBJ2-2; CDR3 DNA: TGTGCCAGCGAGCGAGGTCGCACCGGGGAGCTGTTTTTT; CDR3 protein: CASERGRTGELFF
V gene: TRBV2; D gene: TRBD1; J gene: TRBJ2-1; CDR3 DNA: TGTGCCAGCAGCCCTGACAGGGGGGGAAACAATGAGCAGTTCTTC; CDR3 protein: CASSPDRGGNNEQFF
V gene: TRBV12-3/TRBV12-4; D gene: NA; J gene: TRBJ2-2; CDR3 DNA: TGTGCCAGCAGTTTACTTGGTTCGACAGCCGGGGAGCTGTTTTTT; CDR3 protein: CASSLLGSTAGELFF
V gene: TRBV4-1; D gene: TRBD2; J gene: TRBJ2-2; CDR3 DNA: TGCGCCAGCAGCCAAGATCTCCAGCGGGGGGGCTACACCGGGGAGCTGTTTTTT; CDR3 protein: CASSQDLQRGGYTGELFF
V gene: TRBV7-8; D gene: TRBD2; J gene: TRBJ2-7; CDR3 DNA: TGTGCCAGCAGTCCGGGACTAGCAGCCTACGAGCAGTACTTC; CDR3 protein: CASSPGLAAYEQYF
V gene: TRBV14; D gene: NA; J gene: TRBJ2-1; CDR3 DNA: TGTGCCAGCAGTCATATGGGTGAGCAGTTCTTC; CDR3 protein: CASSHMGEQFF
V gene: TRBV18; D gene: NA; J gene: TRBJ2-3; CDR3 DNA: TGTGCCAGCTCATATTCGGGGACACTCGATACGCAGTATTTT; CDR3 protein: CASSYSGTLDTQYF
V gene: TRBV4-1; D gene: NA; J gene: TRBJ1-2; CDR3 DNA: TGCGCCAGCAGCCAAGAGTCAGGGATTGATGGCTACACCTTC; CDR3 protein: CASSQESGIDGYTF
V gene: TRBV3-1; D gene: NA; J gene: TRBJ2-7; CDR3 DNA: TGTGCCAGCAGCCAAGGGGTAGGCTCCTACGAGCAGTACTTC; CDR3 protein: CASSQGVGSYEQYF
V gene: TRBV7-3; D gene: NA; J gene: TRBJ2-6; CDR3 DNA: TGTGCCAGCAGCTTACGGGGGACAGTCTCTGGGGCCAACGTCCTGACTTTC; CDR3 protein: CASSLRGTVSGANVLTF
V gene: TRBV7-2; D gene: NA; J gene: TRBJ1-6; CDR3 DNA: TGTGCCAGCAGCCCCAGCTCCTATAATTCACCCCTCCACTTT; CDR3 protein: CASSPSSYNSPLHF
V gene: TRBV23-1; D gene: NA; J gene: TRBJ2-4; CDR3 DNA: TGCGCCAGCAGTCTGAACATTCAGTACTTC; CDR3 protein: CASSLNIQYF
V gene: TRBV4-1; D gene: NA; J gene: TRBJ2-4; CDR3 DNA: TGCGCCAGCAGCCAAGGGGGAATTCAGTACTTC; CDR3 protein: CASSQGGIQYF
V gene: TRBV5-8; D gene: NA; J gene: TRBJ2-1; CDR3 DNA: TGTGCCAGCAGCTTGCCGGCAGGGAGGCTGAATGAGCAGTTCTTC; CDR3 protein: CASSLPAGRLNEQFF
V gene: TRBV2; D gene: TRBD1; J gene: TRBJ2-7; CDR3 DNA: TGTGCCAGCAGTCTTTCGACCTCCGGGACAGCCCACGAGCAGTACTTC; CDR3 protein: CASSLSTSGTAHEQYF
V gene: TRBV28; D gene: TRBD1; J gene: TRBJ1-1; CDR3 DNA: TGTGCCAGCGGTGCAGCCGGGACAGGTAACACTGAAGCTTTCTTT; CDR3 protein: CASGAAGTGNTEAFF
V gene: TRBV20-1; D gene: NA; J gene: TRBJ1-5; CDR3 DNA: TGCAGTGCTTCGAACAGGGTTAGTCAGCCCCAGCATTTT; CDR3 protein: CSASNRVSQPQHF
V gene: TRBV7-6; D gene: NA; J gene: TRBJ2-1; CDR3 DNA: TGTGCCAGCAGCTTAGCCGGCGGGACTCTCTCCTACAATGAGCAGTTCTTC; CDR3 protein: CASSLAGGTLSYNEQFF
V gene: TRBV5-1; D gene: TRBD1; J gene: TRBJ1-1; CDR3 DNA: TGCGCCAGCAGCTTGGCCACAGGGGCAAGGAACACTGAAGCTTTCTTT; CDR3 protein: CASSLATGARNTEAFF